The clone carrying this T cell receptor (beta chain) was seen repeatedly, ten times or more. A second 7 to 11 cycle PCR used barcoded and J-beta primers. All cDNA molecules were each tagged by a template-switch adaptor with 12 random nucleotides. MiXCR, applied by TCRdb to the 5' RACE reads, yields one record per CDR3 protein. Among around 1,500,000 distinct CDR3 sequences listed, approximately 38% were seen once. PBMCs numbering at least 7 million were isolated per sample. These data are taken from a study of blood T cells in healthy people across ages. Germline V CDR1 and CDR2: LGHNA, YNFKEQ. The CDR3 runs 16 residues. V lost 0 bases to trimming and J lost 1 base; unmatched junction nucleotides: 2.

The rearrangement uses TRBV4-2 and TRBJ2-2; 7 bases match TRBD2. The source material was blood. This clonotype was obtained from a woman under 30 in good health. CDR3 DNA: TGTGCCAGCAGCCAAGACCCTAGCGGGAACACCGGGGAGCTGTTTTTT. It codes for CASSQDPSGNTGELFF.